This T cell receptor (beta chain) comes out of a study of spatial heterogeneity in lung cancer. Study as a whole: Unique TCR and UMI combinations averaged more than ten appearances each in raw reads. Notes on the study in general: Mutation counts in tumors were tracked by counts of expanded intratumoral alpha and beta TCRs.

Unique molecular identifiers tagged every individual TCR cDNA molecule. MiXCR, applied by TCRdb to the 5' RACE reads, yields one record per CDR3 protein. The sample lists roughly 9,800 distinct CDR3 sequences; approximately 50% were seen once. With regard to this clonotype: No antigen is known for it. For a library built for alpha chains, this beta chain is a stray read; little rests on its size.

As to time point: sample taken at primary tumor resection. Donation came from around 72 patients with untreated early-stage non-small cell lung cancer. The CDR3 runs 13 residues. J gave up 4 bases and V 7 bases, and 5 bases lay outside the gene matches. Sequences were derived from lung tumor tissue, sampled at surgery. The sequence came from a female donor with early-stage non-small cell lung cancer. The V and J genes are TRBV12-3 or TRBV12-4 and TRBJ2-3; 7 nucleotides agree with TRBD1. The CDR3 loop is CASNDRVADTQYF. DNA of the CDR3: TGTGCCAGCAATGACAGGGTAGCAGATACGCAGTATTTT.